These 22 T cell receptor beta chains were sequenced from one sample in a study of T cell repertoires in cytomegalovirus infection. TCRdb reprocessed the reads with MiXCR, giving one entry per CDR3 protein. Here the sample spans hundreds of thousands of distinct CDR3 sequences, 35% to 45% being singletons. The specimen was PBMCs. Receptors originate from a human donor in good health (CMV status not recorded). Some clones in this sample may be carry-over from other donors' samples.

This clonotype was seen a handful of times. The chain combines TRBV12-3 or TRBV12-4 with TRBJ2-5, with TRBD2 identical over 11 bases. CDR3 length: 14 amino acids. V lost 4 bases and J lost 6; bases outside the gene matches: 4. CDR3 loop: CASSWTSGSKTQYF. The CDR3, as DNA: TGTGCCAGCAGTTGGACTAGCGGGTCGAAGACCCAGTACTTC.

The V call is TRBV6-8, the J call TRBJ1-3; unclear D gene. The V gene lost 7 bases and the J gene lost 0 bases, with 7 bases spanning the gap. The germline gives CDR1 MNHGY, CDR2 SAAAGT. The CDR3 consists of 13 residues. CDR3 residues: CASIGGSGNTIYF. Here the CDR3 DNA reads TGTGCCAGCATTGGAGGCTCTGGAAACACCATATATTTT.

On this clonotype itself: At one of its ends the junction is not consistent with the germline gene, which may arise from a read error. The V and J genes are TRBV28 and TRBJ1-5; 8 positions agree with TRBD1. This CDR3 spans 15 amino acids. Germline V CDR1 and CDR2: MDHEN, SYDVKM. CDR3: CSSSFPGQVGQPQHF. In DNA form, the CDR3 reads TGTTCCAGCAGTTTTCCGGGACAGGTGGGTCAGCCCCAGCATTTT. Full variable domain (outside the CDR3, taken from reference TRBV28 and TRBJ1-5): DVKVTQSSRYLVKRTGEKVFLECVQDMDHENMFWYRQDPGLGLRLIYFSYDVKMKEKGDIPEGYSVSREKKERFSLILESASTNQTSMYLCSSSFPGQVGQPQHFGDGTRLSIL.

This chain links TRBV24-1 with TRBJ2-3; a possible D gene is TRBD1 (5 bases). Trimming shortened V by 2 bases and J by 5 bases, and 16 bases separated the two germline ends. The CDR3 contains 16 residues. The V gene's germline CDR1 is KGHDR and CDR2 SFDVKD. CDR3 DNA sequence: TGTGCCACCAGTGATTCAGGACACCCAACAGGAGATACGCAGTATTTT. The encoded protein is CATSDSGHPTGDTQYF.

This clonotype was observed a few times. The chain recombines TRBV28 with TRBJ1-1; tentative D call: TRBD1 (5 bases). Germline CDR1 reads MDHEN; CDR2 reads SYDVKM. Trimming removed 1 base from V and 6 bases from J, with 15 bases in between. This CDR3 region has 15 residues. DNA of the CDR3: TGTGCCAGCAGTTTATCCTCCATCGGGACGGCTGAAGCTTTCTTT. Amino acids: CASSLSSIGTAEAFF.

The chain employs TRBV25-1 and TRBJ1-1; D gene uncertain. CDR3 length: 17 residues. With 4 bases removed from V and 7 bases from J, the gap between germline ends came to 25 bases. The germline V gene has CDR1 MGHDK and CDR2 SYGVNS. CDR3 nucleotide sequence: TGTGCCAGCAGTGGCTTATTGCAAACCACGGTTCGGAGTGAAGCTTTCTTT. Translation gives CASSGLLQTTVRSEAFF.

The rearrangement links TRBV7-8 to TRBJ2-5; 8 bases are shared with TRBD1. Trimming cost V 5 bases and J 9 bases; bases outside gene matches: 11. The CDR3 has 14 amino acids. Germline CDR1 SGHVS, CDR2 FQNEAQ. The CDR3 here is CASSGGQGLGAQYF. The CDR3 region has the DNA TGTGCCAGCAGCGGAGGACAGGGCCTTGGGGCCCAGTACTTC.

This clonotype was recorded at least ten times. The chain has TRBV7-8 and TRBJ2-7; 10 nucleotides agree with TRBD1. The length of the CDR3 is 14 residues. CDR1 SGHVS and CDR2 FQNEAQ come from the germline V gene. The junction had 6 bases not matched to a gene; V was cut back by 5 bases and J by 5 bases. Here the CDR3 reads CASSTWDRGHEQYF. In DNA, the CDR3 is TGTGCCAGCAGCACTTGGGACAGGGGCCACGAGCAGTACTTC.

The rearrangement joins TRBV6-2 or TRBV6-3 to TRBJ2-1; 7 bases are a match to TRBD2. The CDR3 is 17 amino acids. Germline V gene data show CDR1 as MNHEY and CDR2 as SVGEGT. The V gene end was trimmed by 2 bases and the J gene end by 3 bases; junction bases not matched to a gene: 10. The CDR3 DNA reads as TGTGCCAGCAGTTACAGTGGGAGGGCCTCCTTCTACAATGAGCAGTTCTTC. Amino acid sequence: CASSYSGRASFYNEQFF.

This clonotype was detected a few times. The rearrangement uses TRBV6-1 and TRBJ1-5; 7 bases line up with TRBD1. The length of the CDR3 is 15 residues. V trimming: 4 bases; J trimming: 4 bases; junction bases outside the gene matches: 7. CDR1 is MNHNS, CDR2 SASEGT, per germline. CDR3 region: CASSGGQALNQPQHF. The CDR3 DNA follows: TGTGCCAGCAGTGGTGGACAGGCGTTAAATCAGCCCCAGCATTTT.

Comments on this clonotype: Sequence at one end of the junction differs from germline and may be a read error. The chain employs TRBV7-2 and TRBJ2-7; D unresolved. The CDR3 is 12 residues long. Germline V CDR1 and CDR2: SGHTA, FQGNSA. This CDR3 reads CASSLVLYEQYF. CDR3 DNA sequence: TGTGCCAGCAGTTTAGTTCTTTACGAGCAGTACTTC.

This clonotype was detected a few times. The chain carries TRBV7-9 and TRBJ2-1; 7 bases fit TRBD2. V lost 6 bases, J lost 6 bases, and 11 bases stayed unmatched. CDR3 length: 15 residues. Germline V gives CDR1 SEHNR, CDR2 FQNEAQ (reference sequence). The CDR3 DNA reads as TGTGCCAGCAGTCCCAGCGGGAAGGGGCTCAATGAGCAGTTCTTC. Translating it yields CASSPSGKGLNEQFF.

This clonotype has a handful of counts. CDR3 in DNA: TGTGCCAGCAGTTTGGAGGGGAGGGCTTCACCCCTCCACTTT. Translated: CASSLEGRASPLHF. This chain joins TRBV12-3 or TRBV12-4 and TRBJ1-6, with D tentatively TRBD1 (5 bases). The CDR3 sequence is 14 residues long. Trimming removed 3 bases at V and 9 bases at J, with 12 bases between.

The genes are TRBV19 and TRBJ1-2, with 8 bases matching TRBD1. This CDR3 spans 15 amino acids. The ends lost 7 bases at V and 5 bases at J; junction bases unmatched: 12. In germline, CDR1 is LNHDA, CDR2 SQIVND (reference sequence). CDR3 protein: CASNPRTGLGYGYTF. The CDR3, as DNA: TGTGCCAGTAATCCCCGGACAGGGTTGGGGTATGGCTACACCTTC.

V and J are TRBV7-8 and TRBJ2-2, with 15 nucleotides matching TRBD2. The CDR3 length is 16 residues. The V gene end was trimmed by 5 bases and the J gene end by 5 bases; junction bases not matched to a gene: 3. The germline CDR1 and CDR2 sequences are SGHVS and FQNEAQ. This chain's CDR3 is CASSAGTSGRTGELFF. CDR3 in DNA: TGTGCCAGCAGCGCCGGGACTAGCGGGAGGACCGGGGAGCTGTTTTTT.

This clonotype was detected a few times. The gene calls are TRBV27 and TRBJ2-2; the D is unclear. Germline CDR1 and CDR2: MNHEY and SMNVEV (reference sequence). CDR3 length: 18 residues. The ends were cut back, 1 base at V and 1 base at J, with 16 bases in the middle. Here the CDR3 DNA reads TGTGCCAGCAGTTTATTCCGAGCTACACTAAGGAACACCGGGGAGCTGTTTTTT. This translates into CASSLFRATLRNTGELFF.

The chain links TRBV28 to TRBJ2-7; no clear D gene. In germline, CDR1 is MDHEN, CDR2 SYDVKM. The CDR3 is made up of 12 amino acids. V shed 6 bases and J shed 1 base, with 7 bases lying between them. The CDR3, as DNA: TGTGCCAGCAGCCAGGCGTCCTACGAGCAGTACTTC. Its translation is CASSQASYEQYF. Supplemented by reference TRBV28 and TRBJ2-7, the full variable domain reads DVKVTQSSRYLVKRTGEKVFLECVQDMDHENMFWYRQDPGLGLRLIYFSYDVKMKEKGDIPEGYSVSREKKERFSLILESASTNQTSMYLCASSQASYEQYFGPGTRLTVT.

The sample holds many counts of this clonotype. CDR3 sequence reads: CASSVTGGNWVTNEKLFF. The CDR3 nucleotides read TGTGCCAGCAGCGTAACAGGGGGGAATTGGGTGACTAATGAAAAACTGTTTTTT. The chain recombines TRBV7-6 with TRBJ1-4, with 8 bases that match TRBD1. CDR1 is SGHVS and CDR2 is FNYEAQ in the germline V gene. CDR3 length: 18 residues. V trimming: 5 bases; J trimming: 2 bases; junction bases outside the gene matches: 13.

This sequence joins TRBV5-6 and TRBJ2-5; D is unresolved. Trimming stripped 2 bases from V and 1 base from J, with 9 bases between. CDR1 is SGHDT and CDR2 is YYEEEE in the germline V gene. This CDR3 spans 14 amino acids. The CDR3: CASSFSTGQETQYF. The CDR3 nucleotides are TGTGCCAGCAGCTTTTCCACGGGCCAAGAGACCCAGTACTTC.

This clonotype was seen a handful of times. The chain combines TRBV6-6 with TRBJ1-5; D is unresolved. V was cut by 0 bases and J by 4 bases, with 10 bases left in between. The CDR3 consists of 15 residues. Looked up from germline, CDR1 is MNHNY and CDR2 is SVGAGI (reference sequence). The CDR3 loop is CASSYSIESNQPQHF. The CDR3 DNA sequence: TGTGCCAGCAGTTACTCGATCGAAAGTAATCAGCCCCAGCATTTT.

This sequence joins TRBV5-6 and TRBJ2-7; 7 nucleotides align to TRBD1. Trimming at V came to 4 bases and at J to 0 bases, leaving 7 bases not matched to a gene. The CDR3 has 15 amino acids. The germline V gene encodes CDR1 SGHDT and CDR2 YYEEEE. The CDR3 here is CASSPGQLNSYEQYF. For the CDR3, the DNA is TGTGCCAGCAGCCCGGGACAGTTAAACTCCTACGAGCAGTACTTC.

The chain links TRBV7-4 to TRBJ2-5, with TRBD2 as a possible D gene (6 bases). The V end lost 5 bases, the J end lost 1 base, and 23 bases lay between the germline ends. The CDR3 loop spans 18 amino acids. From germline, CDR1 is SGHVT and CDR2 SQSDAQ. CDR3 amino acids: CASSHGPGDSDIQETQYF. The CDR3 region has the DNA TGTGCCAGCAGCCATGGGCCCGGGGACTCCGATATCCAAGAGACCCAGTACTTC.